This TCR beta chain appears in the sequencing data of a study of cytomegalovirus exposure and HLA in healthy donors. The CDR3 length is 17 residues. CDR1 and CDR2 from the germline V gene are SGHTA and FQGNSA. V lost 0 bases, J lost 6 bases, and 20 bases lay in between. Likely unrecorded immune exposures existed in these nominally healthy donors. The PCR contained 60 Vbeta and 13 Jbeta primers. Here immunoSEQ multiplex PCR was the method, and the copy in TCRdb shows in-frame clones only, minus some. This sample has some 100,000 clones, with around 80% found just once. The sequence came from a male donor in good health and CMV-seropositive. Material: PBMCs. The chain couples TRBV7-2 to TRBJ1-1, with D possibly being TRBD1 (5 bases). The CDR3 DNA reads as TGTGCCAGCAGCTTAGCCCCATCGAGACCAGGGTCCCCTGAAGCTTTCTTT. This translates into CASSLAPSRPGSPEAFF. The whole variable domain, remainder taken from reference TRBV7-2 and TRBJ1-1, is GAGVSQSPSNKVTEKGKDVELRCDPISGHTALYWYRQSLGQGLEFLIYFQGNSAPDKSGLPSDRFSAERTGGSVSTLTIQRTQQEDSAVYLCASSLAPSRPGSPEAFFGQGTRLTVV.